The sequence of this TCR beta chain was determined in a study of T cell responses to AZD1222 COVID-19 vaccine. Assay used: immunoSEQ multiplex PCR; TCRdb lists only in-frame clones, some missing. The sample has 110,000 or so clones; approximately 86% are singletons. Germline CDR1 reads MDHEN; CDR2 reads SYDVKM. The CDR3 sequence is 14 residues long. V was trimmed by 4 bases and J by 3 bases, leaving 13 bases between them. The clonotype originates from an adult in good health. The chain has TRBV28 and TRBJ2-7, with D tentatively TRBD1 (7 bases). Material: peripheral blood, obtained on day 0 of MenACWY control vaccination. The CDR3 sequence is CASSSRRGLYEQYF. The CDR3, as DNA: TGTGCCAGCAGTTCCAGGAGGGGGCTCTACGAGCAGTACTTC.